A single sample gave rise to the 9 T cell receptor beta chains below, sequenced in a study of T cells in Graves' hyperthyroidism and ophthalmopathy. Template material for amplifying TCR beta CDR3 regions consisted of RNA transcripts. An initial round of RT-PCR targeting the TCR CDR3 relied on the HTBI primer set. Each CDR3 protein gets one entry after TCRdb re-called the multiplex PCR reads with MiXCR. The sample contains roughly 170,000 distinct CDR3 sequences, 15% to 20% of which appear only once. The sequencing sample was made of blood. Receptors originate from a woman in her forties or fifties with Graves' hyperthyroidism.

This clonotype has more than one count but fewer than ten. The chain recombines TRBV4-1 with TRBJ2-5, with 7 bases fitting TRBD2. The germline V gene encodes CDR1 MGHRA and CDR2 YSYEKL. V trimming: 4 bases; J trimming: 2 bases; junction bases outside the gene matches: 7. The CDR3 runs 15 residues. CDR3 nucleotides: TGCGCCAGCAGCCTTCTCTGGACTAGACAAGAGACCCAGTACTTC. Protein: CASSLLWTRQETQYF.

This clonotype was seen repeatedly, ten times or more. The chain links TRBV18 to TRBJ2-3, with 9 positions matching TRBD1. The CDR3 has 16 amino acids. Trimming cost V 2 bases and J 6 bases; bases outside gene matches: 9. Per germline, CDR1 KGHSH and CDR2 LQKENI. The CDR3 DNA follows: TGTGCCAGCTCACCAGCGTCCGGGACAGGGCCTGATACGCAGTATTTT. It specifies CASSPASGTGPDTQYF.

V gene TRBV5-1 combines with J gene TRBJ2-5; D may be TRBD1 (6 bases). The CDR3 contains 15 residues. Looked up from germline, CDR1 is SGHRS and CDR2 is YFSETQ. Trimming pared 0 bases from V and 2 bases from J, leaving 11 bases between. The CDR3 DNA sequence: TGCGCCAGCAGCTTGGGAACAGGGTATCAAGAGACCCAGTACTTC. It translates to CASSLGTGYQETQYF.

The chain links TRBV4-1 to TRBJ2-3, with 7 positions matching TRBD2. The CDR3 has 16 amino acids. The V gene's germline CDR1 is MGHRA and CDR2 YSYEKL. V shed 4 bases, J shed 1 base, and the junction held 8 bases outside the gene matches. The CDR3 reads CASSPARGEGTDTQYF. In DNA form, the CDR3 reads TGCGCCAGCAGCCCCGCCCGGGGGGAGGGCACAGATACGCAGTATTTT.

This clonotype was counted at least ten times. The chain uses TRBV6-2 or TRBV6-3 and TRBJ1-1, with D maybe TRBD1 (5 bases). The length of the CDR3 is 13 residues. V lost 4 bases and J 8 bases, leaving 14 bases between the germline ends. Germline V gene sequence: CDR1 MNHEY, CDR2 SVGEGT. This CDR3 reads CASSFRRGSEAFF. The CDR3 DNA sequence: TGTGCCAGCAGTTTCCGTCGGGGGTCCGAAGCTTTCTTT.

This clonotype was recorded a few times. A read error may explain this, as a much larger clone is one base away. The chain carries TRBV7-2 and TRBJ1-6; weak D call: TRBD1 (5 bases). The germline V gene encodes CDR1 SGHTA and CDR2 FQGNSA. The CDR3 contains 14 residues. V was pared by 5 bases and J by 9 bases, with 14 bases between. The CDR3 bases are TGTGCCAGCAGCGGTGACGGGGGGAGTTCACCCCTCCACTTT. Protein sequence: CASSGDGGSSPLHF.

This clonotype showed up many times. The chain combines TRBV9 with TRBJ1-4, with a tentative D call TRBD1 (6 bases). V lost 5 bases and J lost 4, with 12 bases in between. The CDR3 covers 14 residues. Germline CDR1 reads SGDLS; CDR2 reads YYNGEE. DNA of the CDR3: TGTGCCAGCAGTTCAGGGGAGCTTAATGAAAAACTGTTTTTT. Translation: CASSSGELNEKLFF.

This clonotype showed up many times. The chain is built from TRBV7-9 and TRBJ1-3; D gene unclear. This CDR3 region has 16 residues. V was cut by 1 base and J by 0 bases, with 10 bases left in between. The germline gives CDR1 SEHNR, CDR2 FQNEAQ (reference sequence). The CDR3 sequence: CASSLGVAISGNTIYF. CDR3 in DNA: TGTGCCAGCAGCTTAGGTGTAGCGATCTCTGGAAACACCATATATTTT.

This clonotype was recorded many times. The chain joins TRBV18 to TRBJ1-1; no clear D. The germline V gene has CDR1 KGHSH and CDR2 LQKENI. V lost 3 bases to trimming and J lost 3 bases, with 8 bases between them. The CDR3 covers 13 residues. CDR3 bases: TGTGCCAGCTCACCGGCAGTCTACACTGAAGCTTTCTTT. This sequence encodes CASSPAVYTEAFF. The complete variable domain, with remaining parts taken from reference TRBV18 and TRBJ1-1, reads NAGVMQNPRHLVRRRGQEARLRCSPMKGHSHVYWYRQLPEEGLKFMVYLQKENIIDESGMPKERFSAEFPKEGPSILRIQQVVRGDSAAYFCASSPAVYTEAFFGQGTRLTVV.